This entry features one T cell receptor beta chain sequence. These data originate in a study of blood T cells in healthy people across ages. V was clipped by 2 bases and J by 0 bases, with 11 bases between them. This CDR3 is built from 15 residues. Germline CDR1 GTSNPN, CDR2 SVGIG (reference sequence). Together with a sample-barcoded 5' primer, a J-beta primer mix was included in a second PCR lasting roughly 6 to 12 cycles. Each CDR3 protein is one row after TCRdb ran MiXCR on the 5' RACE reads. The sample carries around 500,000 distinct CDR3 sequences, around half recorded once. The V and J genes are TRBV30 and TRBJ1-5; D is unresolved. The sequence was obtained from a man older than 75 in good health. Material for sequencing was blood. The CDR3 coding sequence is TGTGCCTGGAGTTGGGCACCGAATAGCAATCAGCCCCAGCATTTT. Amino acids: CAWSWAPNSNQPQHF.